The 3 T cell receptor beta chains below all came from one sample that was sequenced in a study of regulatory T cells in long-lasting Graves disease. Arm-PCR of CDR3 regions with iRepertoire HTBI primers generated TCR beta libraries. Each CDR3 protein is one row after TCRdb ran MiXCR on the multiplex PCR reads. Counted here are hundreds of thousands of distinct CDR3 sequences, about 16% occurring once; the ten biggest clones make up 25%. The time point here: newly diagnosed GD, antithyroid drugs for less than 3 months. From RNA extracted from PBMCs, the TCR library was made. A further study also used this sample, focusing on T cells in Graves' hyperthyroidism and ophthalmopathy.

Sequencing was performed on peripheral blood mononuclear cells (PBMCs), taken at new diagnosis, from a patient treated with antithyroid drugs. The receptors were sampled from a woman aged 35-65 years with Graves disease.

This clonotype occurred many times. This sequence joins TRBV27 and TRBJ2-7; the D gene is possibly TRBD1 (5 bases). V was trimmed by 7 bases and J by 0 bases, leaving 13 bases between them. This CDR3 contains 14 residues. Per germline, CDR1 MNHEY and CDR2 SMNVEV (reference sequence). CDR3 sequence: CASNPSGYSYEQYF. CDR3 sequence (DNA): TGTGCCAGCAACCCGTCAGGGTACTCCTACGAGCAGTACTTC.

This chain connects TRBV19 to TRBJ2-2; D gene uncertain. Germline CDR1 LNHDA, CDR2 SQIVND (reference sequence). The CDR3 extends over 13 amino acids. The V gene lost 3 bases and the J gene lost 3 bases, with 5 bases spanning the gap. The CDR3 spells CASSMGYTGELFF. The CDR3 region has the DNA TGTGCCAGTAGTATGGGATACACCGGGGAGCTGTTTTTT. The variable domain in full, completed from reference TRBV19 and TRBJ2-2, reads DGGITQSPKYLFRKEGQNVTLSCEQNLNHDAMYWYRQDPGQGLRLIYYSQIVNDFQKGDIAEGYSVSREKKESFPLTVTSAQKNPTAFYLCASSMGYTGELFFGEGSRLTVL.

This chain connects TRBV4-1 to TRBJ1-3; TRBD1 might be the D (6 bases). V was pared by 2 bases and J by 0 bases, with 11 bases between. The CDR3 is 16 residues long. From germline, CDR1 is MGHRA and CDR2 YSYEKL. The CDR3 nucleotides read TGCGCCAGCAGCCAACTACAGGGCAACTCTGGAAACACCATATATTTT. Translating gives CASSQLQGNSGNTIYF.